This is a list of T cell receptor beta chains from one sample in a study of T cells after yellow fever vaccination. TCRdb fed the 5' RACE reads into MiXCR, producing one record per CDR3 protein. The sample lists some 500,000 distinct CDR3 sequences; roughly 13% were seen once. The specimen was PBMCs, collected on the day of the yellow fever booster vaccination. The receptors stem from a man aged 25 to 45 who received the YFV17D yellow fever vaccine. The CDR3 runs from the conserved cysteine through the conserved F or W. Each record gives: CDR3 protein, CDR3 DNA, J gene, D gene, V gene, clone size, CDR3 length. The D gene is left open where the match is weak. Size tells how often a clone was seen (once, few, many) or the class of an expanded clone, and some rows leave it out.

CDR3: CSARFPSGLVGYNEQFF
DNA: TGCAGTGCTAGGTTCCCAAGCGGCCTAGTCGGGTACAATGAGCAGTTCTTC
J: TRBJ2-1
D: .
V: TRBV20-1
size: many
length: 17

CDR3: CAAGVDSNTEAFF
DNA: TGTGCCGCGGGGGTTGATTCTAACACTGAAGCTTTCTTT
J: TRBJ1-1
D: .
V: TRBV10-3
size: .
length: 13

CDR3: CSVGPTTYEQYF
DNA: TGCAGCGTTGGTCCTACCACCTACGAGCAGTACTTC
J: TRBJ2-7
D: .
V: TRBV29-1
size: .
length: 12

CDR3: CAWTHASSYNEQFF
DNA: TGTGCCTGGACTCACGCGAGCTCCTACAATGAGCAGTTCTTC
J: TRBJ2-1
D: .
V: TRBV30
size: .
length: 14

CDR3: CASSNGQGASIDTQYF
DNA: TGCGCCAGCAGCAACGGACAGGGGGCTTCGATTGATACGCAGTATTTT
J: TRBJ2-3
D: TRBD1
V: TRBV5-1
size: few
length: 16

CDR3: CSVEGAGTKNIQYF
DNA: TGCAGCGTTGAGGGGGCCGGTACCAAAAACATTCAGTACTTC
J: TRBJ2-4
D: .
V: TRBV29-1
size: few
length: 14

CDR3: CSARDGAGGIEQYF
DNA: TGCAGTGCTAGAGATGGTGCCGGGGGGATCGAGCAGTACTTC
J: TRBJ2-7
D: TRBD2
V: TRBV20-1
size: many
length: 14

CDR3: CASSDVILGLQHF
DNA: TGCGCCAGCAGTGATGTGATCCTGGGGCTCCAGCATTTT
J: TRBJ1-5
D: .
V: TRBV10-2
size: few
length: 13

CDR3: CASSFGSSTGQGGNEQFF
DNA: TGTGCCAGCAGTTTCGGTAGTAGTACGGGACAGGGGGGGAATGAGCAGTTCTTC
J: TRBJ2-1
D: TRBD1
V: TRBV28
size: few
length: 18

CDR3: CASRRWGPGELFF
DNA: TGTGCCAGCAGACGATGGGGCCCCGGGGAGCTGTTTTTT
J: TRBJ2-2
D: .
V: TRBV5-5
size: .
length: 13

CDR3: CASSLLTVYNEQFF
DNA: TGTGCCAGCAGCTTGTTAACGGTCTACAATGAGCAGTTCTTC
J: TRBJ2-1
D: .
V: TRBV5-6
size: .
length: 14

CDR3: CASSLTSVEPSPAEQYF
DNA: TGCGCCAGCAGCTTGACCTCCGTAGAACCTTCCCCAGCCGAGCAGTACTTC
J: TRBJ2-7
D: .
V: TRBV5-1
size: .
length: 17

CDR3: CASSLAYTGGGDTQYF
DNA: TGCGCCAGCAGCTTGGCCTACACGGGAGGCGGAGATACGCAGTATTTT
J: TRBJ2-3
D: TRBD2
V: TRBV5-1
size: .
length: 16

CDR3: CASSQDYPTGTGELFF
DNA: TGTGCCAGCAGCCAAGATTATCCGACAGGGACCGGGGAGCTGTTTTTT
J: TRBJ2-2
D: TRBD1
V: TRBV3-1
size: few
length: 16

CDR3: CAISAERQGANEQYF
DNA: TGTGCCATCAGTGCTGAAAGACAGGGGGCCAACGAGCAGTACTTC
J: TRBJ2-7
D: TRBD1
V: TRBV10-3
size: .
length: 15

CDR3: CASSQPGGGLSYEQYF
DNA: TGTGCCAGCAGCCAACCTGGGGGTGGGCTGTCCTACGAGCAGTACTTC
J: TRBJ2-7
D: .
V: TRBV3-1
size: .
length: 16

CDR3: CASSDGRGAQPLGTQYF
DNA: TGTGCCAGCAGTGACGGGCGGGGGGCGCAACCCCTAGGTACGCAGTATTTT
J: TRBJ2-3
D: TRBD2
V: TRBV12-3/TRBV12-4
size: few
length: 17

CDR3: CASSARGRTDTQYF
DNA: TGTGCCAGCAGCGCGAGGGGCCGGACAGATACGCAGTATTTT
J: TRBJ2-3
D: .
V: TRBV9
size: .
length: 14

CDR3: CASSFTSDSEQFF
DNA: TGTGCCAGCAGCTTCACTAGCGATAGTGAGCAGTTCTTC
J: TRBJ2-1
D: TRBD2
V: TRBV7-2
size: few
length: 13

CDR3: CSARWEGPHYEQYF
DNA: TGCAGTGCTAGGTGGGAGGGCCCCCACTACGAGCAGTACTTC
J: TRBJ2-7
D: TRBD2
V: TRBV20-1
size: .
length: 14

CDR3: CANEGVAKNIQYF
DNA: TGTGCCAACGAGGGGGTAGCCAAAAACATTCAGTACTTC
J: TRBJ2-4
D: .
V: TRBV30
size: .
length: 13

CDR3: CSASTGTTLSSYNEQFF
DNA: TGCAGCGCATCAACCGGGACTACATTGAGTTCCTACAATGAGCAGTTCTTC
J: TRBJ2-1
D: TRBD2
V: TRBV20-1
size: many
length: 17

CDR3: CASSAGQGNGYTF
DNA: TGTGCCAGCAGCGCTGGACAGGGCAATGGCTACACCTTC
J: TRBJ1-2
D: TRBD1
V: TRBV9
size: few
length: 13

CDR3: CASSLGDRVATEAFF
DNA: TGTGCCAGCAGCCTAGGAGACAGGGTAGCCACTGAAGCTTTCTTT
J: TRBJ1-1
D: TRBD1
V: TRBV7-9
size: few
length: 15

CDR3: CASRLLAGAYEQYF
DNA: TGTGCCAGCAGACTTCTAGCGGGAGCCTACGAGCAGTACTTC
J: TRBJ2-7
D: TRBD2
V: TRBV6-1
size: .
length: 14

CDR3: CAISAEGTGELFF
DNA: TGTGCCATCAGTGCTGAGGGGACCGGGGAGCTGTTTTTT
J: TRBJ2-2
D: .
V: TRBV10-3
size: .
length: 13

CDR3: CASSPATSGYEQYF
DNA: TGTGCCAGCAGCCCCGCCACATCGGGCTACGAGCAGTACTTC
J: TRBJ2-7
D: .
V: TRBV7-2
size: .
length: 14

CDR3: CASSLFLGLAGTSSYNEQFF
DNA: TGTGCCAGCAGTTTATTCCTAGGACTAGCGGGGACAAGCTCCTACAATGAGCAGTTCTTC
J: TRBJ2-1
D: TRBD2
V: TRBV12-3/TRBV12-4
size: .
length: 20

CDR3: CASSQDRSFAIQYF
DNA: TGCGCCAGCAGCCAAGATAGGAGTTTCGCCATTCAGTACTTC
J: TRBJ2-4
D: .
V: TRBV4-3
size: .
length: 14

CDR3: CASSVRYNQPQHF
DNA: TGTGCCAGCAGTGTCAGATACAATCAGCCCCAGCATTTT
J: TRBJ1-5
D: .
V: TRBV12-3/TRBV12-4
size: .
length: 13

CDR3: CSVGPTGVSDTQYF
DNA: TGCAGCGTTGGACCAACAGGGGTTTCAGATACGCAGTATTTT
J: TRBJ2-3
D: TRBD1
V: TRBV29-1
size: few
length: 14

CDR3: CASSLASAGDTEAFF
DNA: TGTGCCAGCAGCTTAGCATCCGCCGGCGACACTGAAGCTTTCTTT
J: TRBJ1-1
D: .
V: TRBV7-2
size: few
length: 15

CDR3: CASSFRQKETQYF
DNA: TGTGCCAGCAGCTTTCGGCAGAAAGAGACCCAGTACTTC
J: TRBJ2-5
D: .
V: TRBV7-2
size: .
length: 13

CDR3: CASSQETGGELYGYTF
DNA: TGCGCCAGCAGCCAGGAAACAGGGGGCGAACTCTATGGCTACACCTTC
J: TRBJ1-2
D: TRBD1
V: TRBV4-3
size: many
length: 16

CDR3: CASSVGGVREETQYF
DNA: TGTGCCAGCAGCGTCGGCGGGGTGAGGGAAGAGACCCAGTACTTC
J: TRBJ2-5
D: .
V: TRBV3-1
size: .
length: 15

CDR3: CASSPQDGLAGEQYF
DNA: TGTGCCAGTAGTCCCCAAGACGGACTAGCGGGGGAGCAGTACTTC
J: TRBJ2-7
D: TRBD2
V: TRBV19
size: .
length: 15